This TCR beta chain was sequenced for a study of radiotherapy plus CTLA-4 blockade in lung cancer. Trimming pared 0 bases from V and 6 bases from J, leaving 12 bases between. Per germline, CDR1 SGHDT and CDR2 YYEEEE. The CDR3 is 15 amino acids. Repertoires were generated with immunoSEQ multiplex PCR, while TCRdb's copy carries only in-frame clones and drops some. The sample lists roughly 53,000 clones, approximately 80% occurring once. The rearrangement joins TRBV5-6 to TRBJ1-4, with a weak D call TRBD1 (5 bases). The TCR sequence derives from a human donor with non-small cell lung cancer who had a partial response to radiotherapy plus ipilimumab. This specimen consisted of peripheral blood, obtained from a patient treated with radiotherapy plus ipilimumab. The CDR3 loop reads CASSLAAQGYEKLFF. The CDR3 DNA sequence: TGTGCCAGCAGCTTGGCCGCGCAGGGATATGAAAAACTGTTTTTT.